Sequencing of this T cell receptor (beta chain) was carried out in a study of T cells after yellow fever vaccination. Using its own MiXCR run on the 5' RACE reads, TCRdb lists one record per CDR3 protein. Among hundreds of thousands of distinct CDR3 sequences listed, roughly a sixth were seen once. This clonotype was picked up a small number of times. The CDR3 runs 12 residues. The V end was cut by 2 bases, the J end by 7 bases, with 11 bases between. Germline V lookup: CDR1 GTSNPN, CDR2 SVGIG (reference sequence). This sequence was found in a man between 18 and 29 years old who received the YFV17D yellow fever vaccine. Sequencing was performed on PBMCs, taken before the yellow fever booster vaccination. V usage is TRBV30 and J usage is TRBJ1-2; no definite D call. CDR3 sequence: CAWSYQTGGYTF. In DNA form, the CDR3 reads TGTGCCTGGAGTTACCAGACCGGTGGCTACACCTTC.